Below, 16 T cell receptor beta chains from the same sample are listed, as sequenced in a study of somatic mutations in cytotoxic T cells in rheumatoid arthritis. Here immunoSEQ multiplex PCR was the method, and the copy in TCRdb shows in-frame clones only, minus some. This table has just under 9,500 clones, approximately 79% appearing once. Sequenced: CD8+ T cells sorted from blood. The receptors originated from an adult with rheumatoid arthritis.

The chain is built from TRBV6-5 and TRBJ2-3, with D unclear. The CDR3 is made up of 14 amino acids. V lost 2 bases to trimming and J lost 3 bases, with 9 bases between them. Germline V lookup: CDR1 MNHEY, CDR2 SVGAGI. The CDR3 region has the DNA TGTGCCAGCAGTTACCAGTTACCGACAGATACGCAGTATTTT. This translates into CASSYQLPTDTQYF.

V and J are TRBV5-1 and TRBJ1-1; TRBD1 matches 8 bases. V lost 4 bases to trimming and J lost 6 bases; unmatched junction nucleotides: 8. Germline V CDR1 and CDR2: SGHRS, YFSETQ. The CDR3 loop spans 14 amino acids. The CDR3 DNA is TGCGCCAGCAGCGGTGGACAGGGTTCGTCTGAAGCTTTCTTT. Translating gives CASSGGQGSSEAFF.

The chain is built from TRBV28 and TRBJ1-2; D is possibly TRBD1 (5 bases). This CDR3 is 15 amino acids long. The ends were cut back, 3 bases at V and 7 bases at J, with 18 bases in the middle. CDR1 and CDR2 from the germline V gene are MDHEN and SYDVKM. CDR3 sequence (DNA): TGTGCCAGCAGTTTGGATCAAGCAGGGTTCATTGGCTACACCTTC. Amino acid sequence: CASSLDQAGFIGYTF.

This chain connects TRBV2 to TRBJ2-7; D may be TRBD2 (6 bases). Per the germline V gene, CDR1 is SNHLY and CDR2 is FYNNEI. The CDR3 is made up of 13 amino acids. V lost 4 bases and J 4 bases, leaving 11 bases between the germline ends. The CDR3 DNA follows: TGTGCCAGCAGTGTGGGGGGTAGGTACGAGCAGTACTTC. The encoded protein is CASSVGGRYEQYF.

This clone was detected only once. The chain uses TRBV5-4 and TRBJ1-1, with D possibly being TRBD1 (5 bases). V was trimmed by 1 base and J by 7 bases, leaving 14 bases between them. This CDR3 region has 14 residues. Germline lookup yields CDR1 SGHNT and CDR2 YYREEE (reference sequence). This chain's CDR3 is CASSLPQGRGEAFF. The CDR3 bases are TGTGCCAGCAGCTTGCCGCAGGGAAGAGGTGAAGCTTTCTTT.

As concerns this clone: The junction departs from germline at one end; a sequencing error may be responsible. CDR3 region: CASSQTSGAQETQYF. The DNA of the CDR3 is TGTGCTAGCAGCCAGACTAGCGGGGCCCAAGAGACCCAGTACTTC. The chain combines TRBV7-7 with TRBJ2-5, with TRBD2 identical over 11 bases. Germline lookup yields CDR1 SSHAT and CDR2 FNYEAQ (reference sequence). The CDR3 covers 15 residues.

This clone has just a few counts. V and J are TRBV27 and TRBJ2-5, with a tentative D call TRBD1 (6 bases). This CDR3 contains 14 residues. Trimming took off 2 bases at V and 2 bases at J, with 9 bases between the two ends. Germline V CDR1 and CDR2: MNHEY, SMNVEV (reference sequence). CDR3 protein: CASSLGQGQETQYF. The CDR3 nucleotides read TGTGCCAGCAGTTTAGGGCAGGGGCAAGAGACCCAGTACTTC.

The count of this clone is one. The chain carries TRBV28 and TRBJ2-3; D is possibly TRBD1 (6 bases). Germline assignment: CDR1 MDHEN and CDR2 SYDVKM. CDR3 length: 15 amino acids. The V end was cut by 2 bases, the J end by 0 bases, with 9 bases between. The CDR3 protein is CASSLTGSSTDTQYF. The CDR3 bases are TGTGCCAGCAGTTTAACAGGGTCTAGCACAGATACGCAGTATTTT.

This sequence joins TRBV7-8 and TRBJ2-3, with 7 bases aligning to TRBD2. Germline-derived CDR1 and CDR2 are SGHVS and FQNEAQ. The CDR3 length is 16 residues. J lost 2 bases, V lost 0 bases, and 5 bases had no gene match. Here the CDR3 reads CASSLAGGSHTDTQYF. Written as DNA, the CDR3 is TGTGCCAGCAGCTTAGCGGGCGGGAGCCACACAGATACGCAGTATTTT. Combining the CDR3 with reference TRBV7-8 and TRBJ2-3 gives the whole variable domain GAGVSQSPRYKVAKRGQDVALRCDPISGHVSLFWYQQALGQGPEFLTYFQNEAQLDKSGLPSDRFFAERPEGSVSTLKIQRTQQEDSAVYLCASSLAGGSHTDTQYFGPGTRLTVL.

The chain carries TRBV7-9 and TRBJ2-1; the D gene could be TRBD1 or TRBD2 (5 bases each). Germline values: CDR1 SEHNR, CDR2 FQNEAQ (reference sequence). The CDR3 loop spans 15 amino acids. The V end lost 5 bases, the J end lost 4 bases, and 15 bases lay between the germline ends. CDR3: CASSPPRDGYNEQFF. CDR3 nucleotides: TGTGCCAGCAGCCCTCCCCGGGACGGATACAATGAGCAGTTCTTC.

The rearrangement links TRBV28 to TRBJ2-2, with 7 positions matching TRBD1. Trimming cost V 6 bases and J 12 bases; bases outside gene matches: 4. The CDR3 covers 11 residues. The germline V gene encodes CDR1 MDHEN and CDR2 SYDVKM. This CDR3 is CASSPGQKLFF. CDR3 bases: TGTGCCAGCAGCCCGGGACAGAAGCTGTTTTTT.

The V and J genes are TRBV28 and TRBJ1-2; D possibly corresponds to TRBD1 (5 bases). Germline CDR1 MDHEN, CDR2 SYDVKM. Trimming cost V 4 bases and J 5 bases, with 8 bases left between them. The CDR3 has 12 residues. Written as DNA, the CDR3 is TGTGCCAGCAGTTCGGGGCGGTATGGCTACACCTTC. Translated: CASSSGRYGYTF.

V is TRBV11-2 and J is TRBJ2-7; D is ambiguous. The V gene lost 0 bases and the J gene lost 4 bases, with 13 bases spanning the gap. CDR1 and CDR2 (germline): SGHAT, FQNNGV. The CDR3 is 15 amino acids. As DNA, the CDR3 is TGTGCCAGCAGCTTAGAAGCCCTTGATCTATACGAGCAGTACTTC. Translating gives CASSLEALDLYEQYF.

The chain employs TRBV9 and TRBJ2-1; 8 nucleotides align to TRBD2. Germline V gene lookup returns CDR1 SGDLS and CDR2 YYNGEE. The V gene end was trimmed by 2 bases and the J gene end by 4 bases; junction bases not matched to a gene: 2. The CDR3 is 14 amino acids. The CDR3 region has the DNA TGTGCCAGCAGCGTGGGCGGGAGGTACAATGAGCAGTTCTTC. It yields the protein CASSVGGRYNEQFF.

The V and J genes are TRBV19 and TRBJ2-7, with 9 bases that match TRBD1. Germline V gene lookup returns CDR1 LNHDA and CDR2 SQIVND (reference sequence). Unmatched junction bases numbered 7, after V lost 8 bases and J lost 2 bases. This CDR3 spans 14 amino acids. The CDR3 sequence is CASAPGQGAYEQYF. As DNA, the CDR3 is TGTGCCAGTGCGCCGGGACAGGGAGCCTACGAGCAGTACTTC.

This clone was seen more than once but under ten times. The chain is built from TRBV6-4 and TRBJ2-2; D unresolved. From germline, CDR1 is MRHNA and CDR2 SNTAGT. The CDR3 has 15 amino acids. V lost 0 bases to trimming and J lost 1 base, with 6 bases between them. The CDR3 is CASSDSMENTGELFF. The CDR3 DNA reads TGTGCCAGCAGTGACTCGATGGAGAACACCGGGGAGCTGTTTTTT.